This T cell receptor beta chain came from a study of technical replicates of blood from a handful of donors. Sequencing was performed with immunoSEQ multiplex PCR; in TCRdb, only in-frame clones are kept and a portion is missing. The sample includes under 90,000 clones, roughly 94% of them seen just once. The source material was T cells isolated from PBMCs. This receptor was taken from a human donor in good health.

The CDR3 DNA follows: TGTGCCAGCAGCACGACAGGGGCCGAGCAGTACTTC. This translates into CASSTTGAEQYF. The chain carries TRBV7-9 and TRBJ2-7; 8 bases are shared with TRBD1. This CDR3 has 12 residues. Per germline, CDR1 SEHNR and CDR2 FQNEAQ (reference sequence). J gave up 6 bases and V 5 bases, and 3 bases lay outside the gene matches.